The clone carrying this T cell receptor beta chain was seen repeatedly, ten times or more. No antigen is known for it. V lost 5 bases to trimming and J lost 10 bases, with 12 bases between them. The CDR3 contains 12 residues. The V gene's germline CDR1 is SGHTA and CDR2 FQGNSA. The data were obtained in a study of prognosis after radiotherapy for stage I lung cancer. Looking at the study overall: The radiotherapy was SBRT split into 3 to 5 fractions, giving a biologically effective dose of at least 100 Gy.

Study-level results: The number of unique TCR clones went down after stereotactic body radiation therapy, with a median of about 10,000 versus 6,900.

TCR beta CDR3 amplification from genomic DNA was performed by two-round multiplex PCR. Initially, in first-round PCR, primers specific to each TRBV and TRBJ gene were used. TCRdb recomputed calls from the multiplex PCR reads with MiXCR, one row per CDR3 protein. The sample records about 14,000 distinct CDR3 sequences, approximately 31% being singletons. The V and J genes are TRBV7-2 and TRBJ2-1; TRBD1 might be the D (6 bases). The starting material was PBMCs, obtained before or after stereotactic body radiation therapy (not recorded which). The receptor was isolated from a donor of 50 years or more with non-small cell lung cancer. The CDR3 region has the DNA TGTGCCAGCAGCCCAGGGGTGGGGGAGCAGTTCTTC. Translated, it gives CASSPGVGEQFF.